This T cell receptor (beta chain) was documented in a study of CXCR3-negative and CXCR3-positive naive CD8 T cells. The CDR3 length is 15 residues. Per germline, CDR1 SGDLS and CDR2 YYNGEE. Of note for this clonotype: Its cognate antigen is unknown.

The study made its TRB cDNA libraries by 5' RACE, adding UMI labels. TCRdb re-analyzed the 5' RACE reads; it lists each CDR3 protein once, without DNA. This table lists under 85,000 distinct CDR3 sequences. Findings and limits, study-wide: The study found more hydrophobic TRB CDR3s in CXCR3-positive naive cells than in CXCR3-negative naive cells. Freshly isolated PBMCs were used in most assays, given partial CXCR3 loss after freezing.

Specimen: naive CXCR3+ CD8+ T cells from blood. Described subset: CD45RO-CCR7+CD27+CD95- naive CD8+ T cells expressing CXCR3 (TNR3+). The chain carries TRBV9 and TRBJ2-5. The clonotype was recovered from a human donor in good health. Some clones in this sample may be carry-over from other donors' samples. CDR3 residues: CASSVVGRFEETQYF.